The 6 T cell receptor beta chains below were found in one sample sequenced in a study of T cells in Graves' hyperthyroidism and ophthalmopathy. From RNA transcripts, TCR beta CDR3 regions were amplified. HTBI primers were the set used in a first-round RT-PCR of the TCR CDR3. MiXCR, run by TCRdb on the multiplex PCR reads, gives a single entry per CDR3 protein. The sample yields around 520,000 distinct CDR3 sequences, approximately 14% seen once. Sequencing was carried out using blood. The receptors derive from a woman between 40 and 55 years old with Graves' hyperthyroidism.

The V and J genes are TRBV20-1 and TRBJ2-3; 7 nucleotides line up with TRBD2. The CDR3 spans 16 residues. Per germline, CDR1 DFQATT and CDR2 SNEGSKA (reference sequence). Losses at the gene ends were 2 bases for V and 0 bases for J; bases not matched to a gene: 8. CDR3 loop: CSARSPGRGSTDTQYF. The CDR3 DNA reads TGCAGTGCTAGATCGCCGGGGCGGGGGAGCACAGATACGCAGTATTTT.

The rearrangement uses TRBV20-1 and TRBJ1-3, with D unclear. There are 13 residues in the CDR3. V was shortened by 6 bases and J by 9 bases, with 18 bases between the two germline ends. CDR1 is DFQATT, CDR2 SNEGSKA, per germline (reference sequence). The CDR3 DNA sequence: TGCAGTGCCCCGATCTTTCCTGGGAGCACCATATATTTT. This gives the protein CSAPIFPGSTIYF.

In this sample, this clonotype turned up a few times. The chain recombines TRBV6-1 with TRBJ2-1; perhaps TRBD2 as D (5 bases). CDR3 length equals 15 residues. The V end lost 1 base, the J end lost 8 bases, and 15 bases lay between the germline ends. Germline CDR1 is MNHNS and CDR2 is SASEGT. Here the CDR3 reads CASSEGGDGSHEQFF. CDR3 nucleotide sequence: TGTGCCAGCAGTGAAGGGGGAGATGGTAGCCATGAGCAGTTCTTC.

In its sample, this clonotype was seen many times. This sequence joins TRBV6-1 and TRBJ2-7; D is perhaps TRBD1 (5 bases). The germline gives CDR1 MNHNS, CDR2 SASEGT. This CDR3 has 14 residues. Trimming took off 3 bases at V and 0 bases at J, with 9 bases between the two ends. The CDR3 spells CASSDWGGSYEQYF. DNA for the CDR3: TGTGCCAGCAGTGACTGGGGCGGCTCCTACGAGCAGTACTTC.

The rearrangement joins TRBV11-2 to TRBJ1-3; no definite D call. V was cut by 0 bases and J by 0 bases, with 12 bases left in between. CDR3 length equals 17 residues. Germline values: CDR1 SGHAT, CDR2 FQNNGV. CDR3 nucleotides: TGTGCCAGCAGCTTAGAACGTTTGACCGTCTCTGGAAACACCATATATTTT. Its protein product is CASSLERLTVSGNTIYF.

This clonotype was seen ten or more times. CDR3 amino acids: CASRTSVGAYNEQFF. DNA of the CDR3: TGTGCCAGCAGAACTAGCGTAGGCGCCTACAATGAGCAGTTCTTC. The chain has TRBV27 and TRBJ2-1; 7 bases are shared with TRBD2. V lost 6 bases and J lost 2; bases outside the gene matches: 7. The germline V gene has CDR1 MNHEY and CDR2 SMNVEV (reference sequence). This CDR3 region has 15 residues.